This T cell receptor beta chain was identified in a study of T cell responses to AZD1222 COVID-19 vaccine. General observations from the study: Recipients of AZD1222 seropositive at baseline numbered only 6 or 7. Reportedly, close to half of spike-specific TCRs are directed against unmutated variant regions.

The protocol was immunoSEQ multiplex PCR, while the TCRdb copy is restricted to in-frame clones and leaves out a portion. The data contain over 120,000 clones, approximately 90% of them singletons. The CDR3 totals 14 residues. In germline, CDR1 is LNHDA, CDR2 SQIVND (reference sequence). The junction had 9 bases not matched to a gene; V was cut back by 10 bases and J by 5 bases. Turning to this clone: Its antigen is as yet unknown.

V is TRBV19 and J is TRBJ2-1, with 9 bases lining up with TRBD2. This clonotype originated in an adult in good health. The source was peripheral blood, collected on day 0 of AZD1222 vaccination. The CDR3 is CATGRLAEDNEQFF. CDR3 DNA: TGTGCCACCGGGCGACTAGCGGAAGACAATGAGCAGTTCTTC.